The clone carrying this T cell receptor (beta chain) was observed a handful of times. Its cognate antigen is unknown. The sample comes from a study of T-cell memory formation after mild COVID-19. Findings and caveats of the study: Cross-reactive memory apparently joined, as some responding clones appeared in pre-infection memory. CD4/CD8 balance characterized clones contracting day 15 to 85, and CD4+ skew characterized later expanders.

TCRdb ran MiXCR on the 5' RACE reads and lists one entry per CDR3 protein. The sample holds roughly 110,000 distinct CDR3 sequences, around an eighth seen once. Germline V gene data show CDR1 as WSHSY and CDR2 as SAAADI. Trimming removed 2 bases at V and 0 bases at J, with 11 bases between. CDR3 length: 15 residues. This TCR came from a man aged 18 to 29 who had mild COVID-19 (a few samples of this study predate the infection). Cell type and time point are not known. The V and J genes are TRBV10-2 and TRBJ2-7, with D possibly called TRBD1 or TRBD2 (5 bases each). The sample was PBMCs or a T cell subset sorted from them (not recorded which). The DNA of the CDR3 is TGCGCCAGCAGTGAGACGGGACCCATCTCCTACGAGCAGTACTTC. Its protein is CASSETGPISYEQYF.